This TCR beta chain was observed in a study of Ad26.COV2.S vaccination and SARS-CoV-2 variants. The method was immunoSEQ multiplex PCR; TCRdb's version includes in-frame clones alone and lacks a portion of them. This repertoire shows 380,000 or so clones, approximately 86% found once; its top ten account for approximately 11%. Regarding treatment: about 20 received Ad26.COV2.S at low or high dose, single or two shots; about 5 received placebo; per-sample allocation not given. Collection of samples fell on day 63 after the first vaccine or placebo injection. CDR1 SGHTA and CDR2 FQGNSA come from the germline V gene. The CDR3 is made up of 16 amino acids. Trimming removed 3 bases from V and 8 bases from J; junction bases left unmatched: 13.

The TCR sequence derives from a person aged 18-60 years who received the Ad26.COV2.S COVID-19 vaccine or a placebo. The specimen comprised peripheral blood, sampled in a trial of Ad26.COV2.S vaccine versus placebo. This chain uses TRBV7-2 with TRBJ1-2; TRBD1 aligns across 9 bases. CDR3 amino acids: CASSFRDPGQGGGYTF. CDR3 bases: TGTGCCAGCAGCTTTAGGGATCCGGGACAGGGCGGCGGCTACACCTTC.